This paragraph covers one T cell receptor (beta chain) sequence. No antigen is known for it. The sample originates from a study of CD8+CD57+ T cells in acquired aplastic anemia. Study in general: Sorted CD4+ and CD8+ cell DNA averaged roughly 3.2 ug.

Study-level points and caveats: A significant difference in CD8+ Simpson's diversity between patients and controls was not found. Some 29 CD8+ CDR3 sequences were shared between patients and controls.

Germline V CDR1 and CDR2: DFQATT, SNEGSKA (reference sequence). V shed 4 bases and J shed 14 bases, with 18 bases lying between them. The CDR3 is made up of 13 amino acids. Both TCR beta VDJ combination and CDR3 sequence profiling were carried out. Genomic DNA was the template for this profiling. Via MiXCR, TCRdb re-called the reads, giving one row per CDR3 protein. The sample yields hundreds of thousands of distinct CDR3 sequences, 55% to 75% seen once. The chain carries TRBV20-1 and TRBJ1-6, with D hard to call. The clonotype comes from a human donor in good health, serving as a control. The sample was sorted CD4+, CD8+, or CD8+CD57+ T cells (not recorded which) from PBMCs. In DNA, the CDR3 is TGCAGTGCTATACTTCCCGAAGCTTGCACCCTCCACTTT. Translating gives CSAILPEACTLHF.